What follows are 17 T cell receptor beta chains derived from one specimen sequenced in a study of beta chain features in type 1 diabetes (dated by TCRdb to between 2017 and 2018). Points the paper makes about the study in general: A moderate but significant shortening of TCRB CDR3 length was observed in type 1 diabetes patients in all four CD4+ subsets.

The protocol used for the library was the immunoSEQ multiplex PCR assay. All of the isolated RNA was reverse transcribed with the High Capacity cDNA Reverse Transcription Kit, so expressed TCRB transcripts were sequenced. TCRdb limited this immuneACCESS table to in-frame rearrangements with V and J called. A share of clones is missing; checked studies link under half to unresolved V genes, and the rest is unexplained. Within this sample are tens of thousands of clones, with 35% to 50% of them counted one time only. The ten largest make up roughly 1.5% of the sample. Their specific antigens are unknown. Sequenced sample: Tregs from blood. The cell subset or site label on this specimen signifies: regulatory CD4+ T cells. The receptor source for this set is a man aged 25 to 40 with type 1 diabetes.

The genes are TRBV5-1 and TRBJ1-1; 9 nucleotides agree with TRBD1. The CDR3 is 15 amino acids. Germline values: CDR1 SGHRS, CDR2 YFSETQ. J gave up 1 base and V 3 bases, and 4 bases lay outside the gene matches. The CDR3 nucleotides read TGCGCCAGCAGCTGGGGACAGGGCCAGAACACTGAAGCTTTCTTT. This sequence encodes CASSWGQGQNTEAFF.

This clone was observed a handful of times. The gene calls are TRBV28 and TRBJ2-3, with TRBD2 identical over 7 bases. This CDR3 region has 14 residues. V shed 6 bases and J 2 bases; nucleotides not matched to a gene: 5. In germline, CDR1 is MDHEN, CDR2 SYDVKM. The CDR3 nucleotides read TGTGCCAGCAGCCCAGCGGGAAACACAGATACGCAGTATTTT. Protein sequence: CASSPAGNTDTQYF.

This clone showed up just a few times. Written as DNA, the CDR3 is TGTGCCAGCACCGGGACAGCGTTACAAGAGACCCAGTACTTC. Translating it yields CASTGTALQETQYF. The chain links TRBV28 to TRBJ2-5, with 7 positions matching TRBD1. The CDR3 length is 14 residues. Unmatched junction bases numbered 7, after V lost 7 bases and J lost 2 bases. Germline V gene lookup returns CDR1 MDHEN and CDR2 SYDVKM.

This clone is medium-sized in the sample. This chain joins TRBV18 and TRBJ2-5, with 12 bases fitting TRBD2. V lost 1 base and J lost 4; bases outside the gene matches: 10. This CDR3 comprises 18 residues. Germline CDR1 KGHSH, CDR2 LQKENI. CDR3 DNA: TGTGCCAGCTCACCACGCCTAGCGGGAGGGCCTAAGACAGAGACCCAGTACTTC. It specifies CASSPRLAGGPKTETQYF.

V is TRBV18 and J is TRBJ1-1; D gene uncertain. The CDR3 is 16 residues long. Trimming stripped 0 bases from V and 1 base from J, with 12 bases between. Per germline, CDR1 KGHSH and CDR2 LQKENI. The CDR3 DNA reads TGTGCCAGCTCACCACCTAGTATGAGGGCGAACACTGAAGCTTTCTTT. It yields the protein CASSPPSMRANTEAFF. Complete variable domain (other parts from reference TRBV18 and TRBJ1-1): NAGVMQNPRHLVRRRGQEARLRCSPMKGHSHVYWYRQLPEEGLKFMVYLQKENIIDESGMPKERFSAEFPKEGPSILRIQQVVRGDSAAYFCASSPPSMRANTEAFFGQGTRLTVV.

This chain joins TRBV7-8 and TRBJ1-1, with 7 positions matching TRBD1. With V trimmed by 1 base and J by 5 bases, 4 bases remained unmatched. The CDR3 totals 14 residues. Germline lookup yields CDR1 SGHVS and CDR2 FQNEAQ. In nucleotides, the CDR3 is TGTGCCAGCAGCTTAGACACAGGGGAAACTGAAGCTTTCTTT. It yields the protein CASSLDTGETEAFF.

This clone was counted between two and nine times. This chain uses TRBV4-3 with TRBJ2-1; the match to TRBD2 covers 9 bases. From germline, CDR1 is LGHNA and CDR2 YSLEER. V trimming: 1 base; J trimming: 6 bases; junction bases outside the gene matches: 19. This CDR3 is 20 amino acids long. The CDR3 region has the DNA TGCGCCAGCAGCCAAGGCCCTTTGCCTATAGCGGGAGACGTTCGCAATGAGCAGTTCTTC. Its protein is CASSQGPLPIAGDVRNEQFF.

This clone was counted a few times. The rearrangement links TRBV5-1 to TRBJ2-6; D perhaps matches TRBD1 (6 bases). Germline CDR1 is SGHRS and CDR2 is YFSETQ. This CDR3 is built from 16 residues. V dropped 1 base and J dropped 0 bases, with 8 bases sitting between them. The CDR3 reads CASSLKQGSGANVLTF. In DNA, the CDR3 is TGCGCCAGCAGCTTGAAACAGGGCTCTGGGGCCAACGTCCTGACTTTC. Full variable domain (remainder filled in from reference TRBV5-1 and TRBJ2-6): KAGVTQTPRYLIKTRGQQVTLSCSPISGHRSVSWYQQTPGQGLQFLFEYFSETQRNKGNFPGRFSGRQFSNSRSEMNVSTLELGDSALYLCASSLKQGSGANVLTFGAGSRLTVL.

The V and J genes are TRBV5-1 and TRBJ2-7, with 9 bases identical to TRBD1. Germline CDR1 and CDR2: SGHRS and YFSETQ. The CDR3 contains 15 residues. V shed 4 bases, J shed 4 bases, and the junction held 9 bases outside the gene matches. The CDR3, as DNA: TGCGCCAGCAGCATTGGGACAGGGCGCACTTACGAGCAGTACTTC. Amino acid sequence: CASSIGTGRTYEQYF. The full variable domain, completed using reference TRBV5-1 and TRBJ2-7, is KAGVTQTPRYLIKTRGQQVTLSCSPISGHRSVSWYQQTPGQGLQFLFEYFSETQRNKGNFPGRFSGRQFSNSRSEMNVSTLELGDSALYLCASSIGTGRTYEQYFGPGTRLTVT.

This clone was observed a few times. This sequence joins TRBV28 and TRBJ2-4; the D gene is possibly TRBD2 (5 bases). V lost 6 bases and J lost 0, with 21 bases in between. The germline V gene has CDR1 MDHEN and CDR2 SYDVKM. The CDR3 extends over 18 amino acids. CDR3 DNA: TGTGCCAGCAGCCGACCCCACTATCGGGATATAGCCAAAAACATTCAGTACTTC. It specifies CASSRPHYRDIAKNIQYF.

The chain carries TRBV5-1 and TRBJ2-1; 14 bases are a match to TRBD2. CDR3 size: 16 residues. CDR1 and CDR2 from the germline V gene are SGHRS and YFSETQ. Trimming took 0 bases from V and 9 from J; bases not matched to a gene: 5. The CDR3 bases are TGCGCCAGCAGCTTGGCCGGGACTAGCGGGAGCGGTGAGCAGTTCTTC. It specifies CASSLAGTSGSGEQFF.

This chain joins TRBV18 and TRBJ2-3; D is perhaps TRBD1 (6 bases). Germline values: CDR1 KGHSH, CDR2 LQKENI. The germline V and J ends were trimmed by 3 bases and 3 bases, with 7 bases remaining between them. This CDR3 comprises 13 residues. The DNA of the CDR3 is TGTGCCAGCTCACCCAGGGGAACAGATACGCAGTATTTT. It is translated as CASSPRGTDTQYF.

The CDR3 is CASSQGRGQGTYEQYF. The CDR3 DNA reads TGTGCCAGCAGCCAGGGAAGGGGACAGGGGACCTACGAGCAGTACTTC. The genes are TRBV16 and TRBJ2-7; TRBD1 matches 10 bases. The V gene end was trimmed by 3 bases and the J gene end by 2 bases; junction bases not matched to a gene: 7. The length of the CDR3 is 16 residues. The germline V gene encodes CDR1 KGHSY and CDR2 FQNENV.

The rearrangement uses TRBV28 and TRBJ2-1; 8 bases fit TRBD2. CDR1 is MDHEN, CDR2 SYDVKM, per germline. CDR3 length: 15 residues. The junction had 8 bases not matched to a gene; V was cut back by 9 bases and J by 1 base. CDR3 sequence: CASTSGGRSYNEQFF. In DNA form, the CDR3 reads TGTGCCAGTACTAGCGGAGGGAGATCCTACAATGAGCAGTTCTTC.

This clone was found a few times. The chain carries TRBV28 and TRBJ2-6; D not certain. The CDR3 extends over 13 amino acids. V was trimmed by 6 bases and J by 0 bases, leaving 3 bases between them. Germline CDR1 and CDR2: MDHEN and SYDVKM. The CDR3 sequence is CASRLSGANVLTF. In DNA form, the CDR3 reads TGTGCCAGCAGACTCTCTGGGGCCAACGTCCTGACTTTC.

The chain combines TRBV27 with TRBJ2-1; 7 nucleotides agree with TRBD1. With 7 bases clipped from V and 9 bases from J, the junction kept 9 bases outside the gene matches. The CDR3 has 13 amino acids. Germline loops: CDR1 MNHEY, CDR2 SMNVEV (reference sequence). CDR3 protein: CASTYRGRGEQFF. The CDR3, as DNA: TGTGCCAGCACTTACAGGGGCCGCGGTGAGCAGTTCTTC.

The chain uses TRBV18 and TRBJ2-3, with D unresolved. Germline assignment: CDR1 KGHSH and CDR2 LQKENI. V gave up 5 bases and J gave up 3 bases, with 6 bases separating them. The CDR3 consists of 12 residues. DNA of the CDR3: TGTGCCAGCTCAATACTAACAGATACGCAGTATTTT. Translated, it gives CASSILTDTQYF.